This T cell receptor (beta chain) derives from a study of blood T cell repertoires in COVID-19. Study in general: COVID-19 samples, acute and convalescent, were from the United States, Italy and Spain.

Generated by immunoSEQ multiplex PCR, the TCRdb table keeps only in-frame clones and is missing some. The table lists approximately 250,000 clones, more than 85% of them singletons. Per the germline V gene, CDR1 is MNHEY and CDR2 is SVGEGT. The germline V and J ends were trimmed by 0 bases and 2 bases, with 11 bases remaining between them. The CDR3 runs to 15 residues. Sequencing was performed on peripheral blood. The clonotype was recovered from a young man with active or convalescent COVID-19. The V gene is TRBV6-2 or TRBV6-3, the J gene TRBJ2-7, with D possibly matching TRBD1 (5 bases). The DNA for the CDR3 is TGTGCCAGCAGTTACTCGTCACAGGCAACCTACGAGCAGTACTTC. It encodes CASSYSSQATYEQYF.